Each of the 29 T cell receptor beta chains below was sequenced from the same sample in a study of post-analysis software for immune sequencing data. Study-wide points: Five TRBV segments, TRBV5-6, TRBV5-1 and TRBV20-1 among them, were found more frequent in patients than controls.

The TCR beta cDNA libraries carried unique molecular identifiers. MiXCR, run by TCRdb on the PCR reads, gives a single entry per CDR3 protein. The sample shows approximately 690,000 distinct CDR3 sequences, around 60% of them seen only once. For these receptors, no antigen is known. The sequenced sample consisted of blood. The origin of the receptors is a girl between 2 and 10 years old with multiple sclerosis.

The CDR3 sequence is CASSYSGTGAQETQYF. The CDR3 coding sequence is TGTGCCAGCAGTTACAGTGGGACAGGGGCTCAAGAGACCCAGTACTTC. The gene calls are TRBV6-6 and TRBJ2-5; 10 bases are shared with TRBD1. The CDR3 covers 16 residues. J gave up 2 bases and V 2 bases, and 5 bases lay outside the gene matches. Per germline, CDR1 MNHNY and CDR2 SVGAGI (reference sequence).

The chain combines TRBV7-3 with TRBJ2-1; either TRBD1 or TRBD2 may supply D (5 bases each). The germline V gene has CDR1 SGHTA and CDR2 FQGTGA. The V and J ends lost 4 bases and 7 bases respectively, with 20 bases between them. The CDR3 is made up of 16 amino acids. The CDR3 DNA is TGTGCCAGCAGCTCCGTTGGGACGACGGTTGGGAATGAGCAGTTCTTC. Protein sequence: CASSSVGTTVGNEQFF.

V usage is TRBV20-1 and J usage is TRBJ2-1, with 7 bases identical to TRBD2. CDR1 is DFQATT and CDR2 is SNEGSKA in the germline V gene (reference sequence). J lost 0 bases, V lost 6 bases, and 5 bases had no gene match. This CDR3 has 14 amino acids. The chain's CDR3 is CSAGSSGSYNEQFF. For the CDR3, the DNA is TGCAGTGCCGGATCTAGCGGCTCCTACAATGAGCAGTTCTTC.

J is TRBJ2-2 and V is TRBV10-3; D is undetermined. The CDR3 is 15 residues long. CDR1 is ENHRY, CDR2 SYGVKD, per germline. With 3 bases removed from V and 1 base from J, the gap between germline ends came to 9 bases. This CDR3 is CAISDGPENTGELFF. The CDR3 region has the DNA TGTGCCATCAGTGATGGACCTGAGAACACCGGGGAGCTGTTTTTT.

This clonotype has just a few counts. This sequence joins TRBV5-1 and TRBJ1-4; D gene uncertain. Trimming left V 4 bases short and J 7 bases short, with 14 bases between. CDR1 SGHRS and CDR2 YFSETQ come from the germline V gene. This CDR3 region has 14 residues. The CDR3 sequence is CASSSSLGGEKLFF. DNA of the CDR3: TGCGCCAGCAGCAGCAGCCTAGGAGGTGAAAAACTGTTTTTT.

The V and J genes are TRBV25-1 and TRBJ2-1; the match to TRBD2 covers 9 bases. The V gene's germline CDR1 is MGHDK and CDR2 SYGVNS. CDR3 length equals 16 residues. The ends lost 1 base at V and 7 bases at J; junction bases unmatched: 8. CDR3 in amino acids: CASSEWGAGGLNEQFF. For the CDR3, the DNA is TGTGCCAGCAGTGAATGGGGGGCGGGGGGGCTAAATGAGCAGTTCTTC. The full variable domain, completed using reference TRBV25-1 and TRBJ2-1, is EADIYQTPRYLVIGTGKKITLECSQTMGHDKMYWYQQDPGMELHLIHYSYGVNSTEKGDLSSESTVSRIRTEHFPLTLESARPSHTSQYLCASSEWGAGGLNEQFFGPGTRLTVL.

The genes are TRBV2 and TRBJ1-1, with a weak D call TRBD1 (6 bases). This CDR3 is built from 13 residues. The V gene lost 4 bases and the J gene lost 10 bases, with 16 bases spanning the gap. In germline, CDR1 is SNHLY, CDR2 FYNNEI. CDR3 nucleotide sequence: TGTGCCAGCAGTGCCCCGGGGGGGCGGAGAGCTTTCTTT. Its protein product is CASSAPGGRRAFF.

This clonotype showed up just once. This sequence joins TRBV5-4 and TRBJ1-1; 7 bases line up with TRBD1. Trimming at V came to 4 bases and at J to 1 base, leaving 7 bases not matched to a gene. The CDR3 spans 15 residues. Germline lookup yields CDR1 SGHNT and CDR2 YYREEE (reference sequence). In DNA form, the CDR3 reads TGTGCCAGCAGCGCCCAACAGGGGACGAACACTGAAGCTTTCTTT. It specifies CASSAQQGTNTEAFF.

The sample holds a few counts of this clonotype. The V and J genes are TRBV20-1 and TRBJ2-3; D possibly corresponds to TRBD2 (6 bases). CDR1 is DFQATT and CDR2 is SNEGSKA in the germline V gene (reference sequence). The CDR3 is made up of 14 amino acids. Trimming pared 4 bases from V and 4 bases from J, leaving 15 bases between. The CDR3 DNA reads TGCAGTGCTATAAGCGGGCGCGGGGCAGATACGCAGTATTTT. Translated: CSAISGRGADTQYF.

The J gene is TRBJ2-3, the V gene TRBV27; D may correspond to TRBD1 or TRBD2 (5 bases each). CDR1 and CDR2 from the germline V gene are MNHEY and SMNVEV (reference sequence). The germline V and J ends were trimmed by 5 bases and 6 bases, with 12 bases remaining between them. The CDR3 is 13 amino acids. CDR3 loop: CASSKRDGDTQYF. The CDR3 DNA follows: TGTGCCAGCAGTAAGAGGGACGGGGATACGCAGTATTTT.

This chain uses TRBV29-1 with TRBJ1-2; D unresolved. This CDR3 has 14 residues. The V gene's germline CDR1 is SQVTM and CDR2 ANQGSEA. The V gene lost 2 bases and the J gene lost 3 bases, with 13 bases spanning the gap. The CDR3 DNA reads TGCAGCGTTGAAATTGGCGGCCGTGACTATGGCTACACCTTC. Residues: CSVEIGGRDYGYTF.

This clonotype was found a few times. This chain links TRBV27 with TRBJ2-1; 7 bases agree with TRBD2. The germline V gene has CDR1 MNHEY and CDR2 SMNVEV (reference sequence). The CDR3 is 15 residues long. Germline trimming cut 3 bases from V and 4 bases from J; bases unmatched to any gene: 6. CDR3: CASSLGRERYNEQFF. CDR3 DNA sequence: TGTGCCAGCAGTTTGGGGCGGGAGAGGTACAATGAGCAGTTCTTC.

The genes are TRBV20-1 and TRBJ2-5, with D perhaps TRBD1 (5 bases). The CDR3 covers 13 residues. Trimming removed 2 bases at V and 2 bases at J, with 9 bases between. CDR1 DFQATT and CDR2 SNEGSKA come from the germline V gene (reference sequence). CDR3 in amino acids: CSARRPGQETQYF. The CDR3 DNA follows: TGCAGTGCTAGAAGGCCAGGGCAAGAGACCCAGTACTTC.

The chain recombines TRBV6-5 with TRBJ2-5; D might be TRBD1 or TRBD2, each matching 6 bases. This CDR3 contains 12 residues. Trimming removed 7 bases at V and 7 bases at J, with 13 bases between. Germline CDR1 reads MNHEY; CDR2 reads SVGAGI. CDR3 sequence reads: CASKSGAGTQYF. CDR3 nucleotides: TGTGCCAGCAAATCGGGGGCCGGGACCCAGTACTTC.

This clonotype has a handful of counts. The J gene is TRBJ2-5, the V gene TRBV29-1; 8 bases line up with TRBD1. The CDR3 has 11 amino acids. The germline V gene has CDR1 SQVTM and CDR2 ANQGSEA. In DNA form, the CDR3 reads TGCAGAACAGGGGGCCAAGAGACCCAGTACTTC. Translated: CRTGGQETQYF.

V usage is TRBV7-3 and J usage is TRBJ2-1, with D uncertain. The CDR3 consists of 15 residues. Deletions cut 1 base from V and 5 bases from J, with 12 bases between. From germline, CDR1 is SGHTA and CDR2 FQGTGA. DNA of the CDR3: TGTGCCAGCAGCTTAATAGGAGCTTTCCACAATGAGCAGTTCTTC. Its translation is CASSLIGAFHNEQFF.

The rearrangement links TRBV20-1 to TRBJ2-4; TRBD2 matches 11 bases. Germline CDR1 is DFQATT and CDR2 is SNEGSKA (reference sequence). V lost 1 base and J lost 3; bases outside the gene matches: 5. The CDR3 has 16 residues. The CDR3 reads CSARGLAGGLKNIQYF. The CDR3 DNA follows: TGCAGTGCTAGAGGGCTAGCGGGGGGTCTCAAAAACATTCAGTACTTC.

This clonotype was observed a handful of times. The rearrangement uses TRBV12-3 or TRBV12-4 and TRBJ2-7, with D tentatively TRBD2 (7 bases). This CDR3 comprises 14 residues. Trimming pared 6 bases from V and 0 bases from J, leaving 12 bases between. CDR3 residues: CASRRGGSSYEQYF. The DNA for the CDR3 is TGTGCCAGCAGGAGGGGGGGCTCCTCCTACGAGCAGTACTTC.

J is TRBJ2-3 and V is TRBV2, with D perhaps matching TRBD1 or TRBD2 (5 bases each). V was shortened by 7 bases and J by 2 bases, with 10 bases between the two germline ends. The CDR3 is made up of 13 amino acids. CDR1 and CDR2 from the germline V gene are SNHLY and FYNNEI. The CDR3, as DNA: TGTGCCAGCAAGAGGGGAGACACAGATACGCAGTATTTT. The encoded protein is CASKRGDTDTQYF.

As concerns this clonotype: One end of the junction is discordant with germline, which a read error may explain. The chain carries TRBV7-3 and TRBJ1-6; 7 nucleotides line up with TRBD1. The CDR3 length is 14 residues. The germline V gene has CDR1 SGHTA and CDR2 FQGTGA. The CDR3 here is CASSPTGDGSPPHF. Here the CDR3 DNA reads TGTGCCAGCAGCCCAACAGGGGATGGTTCCCCCCCCCACTTT.

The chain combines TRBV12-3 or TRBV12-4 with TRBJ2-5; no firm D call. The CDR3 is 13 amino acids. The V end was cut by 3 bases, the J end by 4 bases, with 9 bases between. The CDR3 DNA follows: TGTGCCAGCAGTTTGGCAGCGTCAGAGACCCAGTACTTC. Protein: CASSLAASETQYF.

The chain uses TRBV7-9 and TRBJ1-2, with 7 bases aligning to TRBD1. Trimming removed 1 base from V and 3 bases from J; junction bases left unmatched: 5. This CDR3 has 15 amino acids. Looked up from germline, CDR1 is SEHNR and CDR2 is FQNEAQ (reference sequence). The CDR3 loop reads CASSLETGVDYGYTF. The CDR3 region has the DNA TGTGCCAGCAGCTTAGAAACAGGGGTTGACTATGGCTACACCTTC.

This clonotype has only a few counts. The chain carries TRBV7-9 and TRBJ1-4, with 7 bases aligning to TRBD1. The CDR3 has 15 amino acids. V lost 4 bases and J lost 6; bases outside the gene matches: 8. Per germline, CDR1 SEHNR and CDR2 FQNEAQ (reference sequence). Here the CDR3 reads CASSSNRGRDEKLFF. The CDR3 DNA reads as TGTGCCAGCAGCTCTAACAGGGGAAGGGATGAAAAACTGTTTTTT. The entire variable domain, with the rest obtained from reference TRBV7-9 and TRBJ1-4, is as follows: DTGVSQNPRHKITKRGQNVTFRCDPISEHNRLYWYRQTLGQGPEFLTYFQNEAQLEKSRLLSDRFSAERPKGSFSTLEIQRTEQGDSAMYLCASSSNRGRDEKLFFGSGTQLSVL.

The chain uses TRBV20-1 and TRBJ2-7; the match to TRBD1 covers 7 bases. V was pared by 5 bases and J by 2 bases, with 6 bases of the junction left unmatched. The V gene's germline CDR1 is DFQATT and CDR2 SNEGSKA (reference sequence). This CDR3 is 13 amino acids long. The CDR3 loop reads CSAGDSAPYEQYF. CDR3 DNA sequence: TGCAGTGCTGGGGACAGTGCCCCCTACGAGCAGTACTTC.

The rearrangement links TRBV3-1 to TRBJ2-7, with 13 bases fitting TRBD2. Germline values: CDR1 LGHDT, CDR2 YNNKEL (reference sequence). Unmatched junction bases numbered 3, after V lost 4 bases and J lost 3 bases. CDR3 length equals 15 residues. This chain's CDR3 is CASSPGTSGVYEQYF. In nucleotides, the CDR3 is TGTGCCAGCAGCCCAGGGACTAGCGGGGTCTACGAGCAGTACTTC.

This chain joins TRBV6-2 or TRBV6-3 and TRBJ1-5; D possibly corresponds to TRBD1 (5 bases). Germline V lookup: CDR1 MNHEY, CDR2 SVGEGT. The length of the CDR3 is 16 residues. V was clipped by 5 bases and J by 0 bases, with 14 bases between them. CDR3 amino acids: CASSPQDNYSNQPQHF. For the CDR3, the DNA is TGTGCCAGCAGTCCCCAGGACAACTATAGCAATCAGCCCCAGCATTTT.

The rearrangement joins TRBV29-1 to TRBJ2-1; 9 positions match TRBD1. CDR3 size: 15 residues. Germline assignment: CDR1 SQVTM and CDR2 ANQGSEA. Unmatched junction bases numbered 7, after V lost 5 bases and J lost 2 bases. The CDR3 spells CSVQGGTGTYNEQFF. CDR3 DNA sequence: TGCAGCGTTCAGGGGGGGACAGGGACCTACAATGAGCAGTTCTTC.

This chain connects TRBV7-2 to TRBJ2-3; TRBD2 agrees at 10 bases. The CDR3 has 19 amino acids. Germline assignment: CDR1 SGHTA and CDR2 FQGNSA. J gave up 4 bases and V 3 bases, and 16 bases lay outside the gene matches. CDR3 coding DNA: TGTGCCAGCAGCTTTGTGAGCGGGGGGGCCTTGCCAGGCCCAGATACGCAGTATTTT. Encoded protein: CASSFVSGGALPGPDTQYF.

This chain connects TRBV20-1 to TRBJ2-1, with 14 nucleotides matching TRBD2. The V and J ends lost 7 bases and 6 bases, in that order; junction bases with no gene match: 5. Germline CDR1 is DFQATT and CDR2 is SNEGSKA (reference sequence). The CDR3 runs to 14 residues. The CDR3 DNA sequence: TGCAGTGTTGTGGGACTAGCGGGGGTCAATGAGCAGTTCTTC. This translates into CSVVGLAGVNEQFF.